Described below is a single T cell receptor beta chain sequence and its context. No antigen is known for it. The data belong to a study of shared clonotypes between healthy human individuals. The overall study: Donors had three CD4 naive, three CD4 memory, two CD8 naive and one CD8 memory plate apiece. Study-wide points: Rarefaction gave evidence that sorted-subset sequencing remained incomplete despite large depth.

Naivety among CD8 cells was defined by CD45RO negativity and positive CCR7 selection, thereby excluding terminally differentiated effector memory CD45RA+ cells. Caucasian adults residing in Nashville, Tennessee made up all the donors. For sorted subsets, about 200 ng DNA per replicate equaled about 30,000 T cell genomes. Measured with immunoSEQ multiplex PCR; TCRdb has only the in-frame clones, and not every one. The sample lists approximately 600,000 clones, roughly 95% occurring once. CDR3 size: 11 residues. V lost 6 bases, J lost 10 bases, and 9 bases stayed unmatched. CDR1 and CDR2 (germline): DFQATT, SNEGSKA (reference sequence).

The rearrangement joins TRBV20-1 to TRBJ2-7; TRBD1 aligns across 7 bases. This TCR derives from a woman in her 30s in good health. Input material: naive CD8+ T cells sorted from blood. The CDR3 coding sequence is TGCAGTGCAAACCCGGGACAGTCCCAGTACTTC. The encoded protein is CSANPGQSQYF.